The source of this T cell receptor beta chain is a study of follicular helper T cells after annual influenza vaccination. Noted time point: 2015-2016 season, pre-vaccination. This CDR3 is built from 16 residues. Germline V gene data show CDR1 as LNHNV and CDR2 as YYDKDF (reference sequence). Trimming removed 1 base from V and 0 bases from J, with 12 bases in between. Method: immunoSEQ multiplex PCR; TCRdb's copy keeps in-frame clones and lacks some. The repertoire holds about 6,000 clones, with 82% as singletons. The origin of this receptor is an adult who received the influenza vaccine. Here the sequenced sample was CXCR5- memory CD4+ T cells sorted from blood, taken on the day of influenza vaccination. The V call is TRBV15, the J call TRBJ1-2; weak D call: TRBD1 (5 bases). The CDR3 reads CATSRGGATANYGYTF. CDR3 DNA: TGTGCCACCAGCAGAGGAGGGGCAACGGCTAACTATGGCTACACCTTC.